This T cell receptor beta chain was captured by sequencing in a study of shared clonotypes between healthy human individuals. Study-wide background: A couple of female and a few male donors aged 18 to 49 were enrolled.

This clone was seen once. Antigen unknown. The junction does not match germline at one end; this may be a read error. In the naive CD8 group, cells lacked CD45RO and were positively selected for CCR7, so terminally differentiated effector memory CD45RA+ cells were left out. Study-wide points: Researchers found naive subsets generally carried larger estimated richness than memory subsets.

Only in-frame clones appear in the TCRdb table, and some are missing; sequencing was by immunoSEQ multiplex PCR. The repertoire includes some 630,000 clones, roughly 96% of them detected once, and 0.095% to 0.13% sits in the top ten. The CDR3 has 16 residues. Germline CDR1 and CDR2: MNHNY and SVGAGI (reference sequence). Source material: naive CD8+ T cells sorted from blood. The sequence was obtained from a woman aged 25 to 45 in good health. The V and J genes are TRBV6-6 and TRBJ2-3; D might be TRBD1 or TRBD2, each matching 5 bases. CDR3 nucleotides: TGTGCCAGCAGTAACTCCGGGACGGTGATCACAGATACGCAGTATTTT. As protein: CASSNSGTVITDTQYF.